This is a list of T cell receptor beta chains from one sample in a study of early T cells in non-severe SARS-CoV-2 infection. MiXCR was run by TCRdb on the 5' RACE reads, yielding one entry per CDR3 protein. This sample has approximately 58,000 distinct CDR3 sequences, with 6% to 7% found just once. The sequenced material came from whole blood. These receptors were obtained from an adult who was a healthcare worker with PCR-confirmed SARS-CoV-2 infection or an uninfected control (not recorded which). The CDR3 runs from the conserved cysteine through the conserved F or W.

v_call cdr3_aa
TRBV20-1 CSARYHSGGPLGNEQFF
TRBV4-3 CASSQLAGASNTGELFF
TRBV29-1 CSVALPGASRWRAF
TRBV23-1 CASSQMAESYF
TRBV7-9 CASSSRQGIYEQYF
TRBV4-3 CASSRSNIDHGYTF
TRBV4-2 CASSRSPRQGEAGELFF
TRBV28 CASSLSSAAGELFF
TRBV29-1 CSVDFDSNQETQYF
TRBV7-2 CASSLGDREGGYTF
TRBV6-1 CASSPSRSDTQYF